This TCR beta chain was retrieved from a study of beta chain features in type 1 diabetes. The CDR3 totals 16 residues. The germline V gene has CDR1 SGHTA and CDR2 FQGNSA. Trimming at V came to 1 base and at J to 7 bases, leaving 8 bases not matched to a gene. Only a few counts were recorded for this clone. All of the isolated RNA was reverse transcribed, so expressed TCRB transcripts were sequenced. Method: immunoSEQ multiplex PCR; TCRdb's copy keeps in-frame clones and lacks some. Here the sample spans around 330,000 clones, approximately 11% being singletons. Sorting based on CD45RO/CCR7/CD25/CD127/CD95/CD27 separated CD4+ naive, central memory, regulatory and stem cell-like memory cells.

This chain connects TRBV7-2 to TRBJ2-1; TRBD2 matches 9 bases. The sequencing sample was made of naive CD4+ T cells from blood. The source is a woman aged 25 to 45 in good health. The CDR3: CASSLVRGRAENEQFF. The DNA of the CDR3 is TGTGCCAGCAGCTTAGTTCGCGGGAGGGCTGAAAATGAGCAGTTCTTC.